Shown below are 13 T cell receptor beta chains from a single sample sequenced in a study of beta chain features in type 1 diabetes. Every bit of the isolated RNA underwent reverse transcription, so sequencing read expressed TCRB transcripts. Generated by immunoSEQ multiplex PCR, the TCRdb table keeps only in-frame clones and is missing some. The table records 620,000 or so clones, less than 20% of them present only once. The sample was naive CD4+ T cells from blood. The receptors derive from a man between 18 and 35 years old in good health.

V usage is TRBV5-1 and J usage is TRBJ2-7; a possible D gene is TRBD2 (7 bases). This CDR3 is 18 amino acids long. Germline V gene data show CDR1 as SGHRS and CDR2 as YFSETQ. Deletions cut 4 bases from V and 0 bases from J, with 23 bases between. The CDR3 DNA reads as TGCGCCAGCAGCCGCGGCCAGGGGCCAGCGGGGCCCTCCTACGAGCAGTACTTC. This gives the protein CASSRGQGPAGPSYEQYF.

The V call is TRBV28, the J call TRBJ2-3; D is perhaps TRBD2 (6 bases). V was pared by 3 bases and J by 1 base, with 8 bases between. Germline values: CDR1 MDHEN, CDR2 SYDVKM. This CDR3 comprises 14 residues. The CDR3 loop is CASSFGGGTDTQYF. DNA of the CDR3: TGTGCCAGCAGTTTCGGCGGGGGCACAGATACGCAGTATTTT.

The CDR3 region is CASSPPGQGSEKLFF. The CDR3, as DNA: TGTGCCAGCTCACCACCGGGACAGGGGTCGGAAAAACTGTTTTTT. This chain connects TRBV18 to TRBJ1-4; 10 bases are shared with TRBD1. Germline V gene lookup returns CDR1 KGHSH and CDR2 LQKENI. The CDR3 has 15 amino acids. V lost 0 bases and J lost 8; bases outside the gene matches: 3.

The chain uses TRBV21-1 and TRBJ2-7; TRBD2 was called by the table and not checked on the DNA. TRBV21-1 is designated a pseudogene. The CDR3 consists of 15 residues. The CDR3 loop reads CASSKITSGRNEQYF. The CDR3, as DNA: TGTGCCAGCAGCAAAATTACTAGCGGGAGGAACGAGCAGTACTTC.

Remarks on this clone: This sample includes further DNA sequences coding for the same CDR3. This CDR3 reads CASSLDRQPQHF. For the CDR3, the DNA is TGTGCCAGCAGCTTAGATAGACAGCCCCAGCATTTT. The genes are TRBV7-2 and TRBJ1-5, with no clear D. The CDR3 is 12 residues long. Germline V gene sequence: CDR1 SGHTA, CDR2 FQGNSA. V lost 1 base, J lost 7 bases, and 5 bases lay in between. The full variable domain, its missing parts supplied by reference TRBV7-2 and TRBJ1-5, is GAGVSQSPSNKVTEKGKDVELRCDPISGHTALYWYRQSLGQGLEFLIYFQGNSAPDKSGLPSDRFSAERTGGSVSTLTIQRTQQEDSAVYLCASSLDRQPQHFGDGTRLSIL.

Points on this clone: The same CDR3 is also encoded by other DNA sequences in this sample. The chain combines TRBV7-2 with TRBJ2-7; the D gene is possibly TRBD2 (6 bases). CDR1 SGHTA and CDR2 FQGNSA come from the germline V gene. CDR3 size: 14 residues. The ends were cut back, 0 bases at V and 2 bases at J, with 8 bases in the middle. The CDR3 loop is CASSLAGGPYEQYF. CDR3 DNA sequence: TGTGCCAGCAGCTTAGCGGGGGGTCCCTACGAGCAGTACTTC. Combining the CDR3 with reference TRBV7-2 and TRBJ2-7 gives the whole variable domain GAGVSQSPSNKVTEKGKDVELRCDPISGHTALYWYRQSLGQGLEFLIYFQGNSAPDKSGLPSDRFSAERTGGSVSTLTIQRTQQEDSAVYLCASSLAGGPYEQYFGPGTRLTVT.

CDR3 amino acids: CATSSVGTGPYEQYF. In DNA, the CDR3 is TGTGCCACCAGCAGTGTAGGGACAGGGCCCTACGAGCAGTACTTC. The chain combines TRBV15 with TRBJ2-7; 9 bases line up with TRBD1. The CDR3 runs to 15 residues. CDR1 is LNHNV, CDR2 YYDKDF, per germline (reference sequence). Germline trimming cut 3 bases from V and 2 bases from J; bases unmatched to any gene: 5.

V and J are TRBV7-3 and TRBJ1-2; 8 nucleotides agree with TRBD1. V shed 5 bases and J 5 bases; nucleotides not matched to a gene: 7. Germline loops: CDR1 SGHTA, CDR2 FQGTGA. The CDR3 totals 14 residues. CDR3 sequence: CASSRGQGQYGYTF. CDR3 bases: TGTGCCAGCAGCCGCGGACAGGGACAGTATGGCTACACCTTC.

The chain recombines TRBV5-1 with TRBJ1-6, with no clear D. In germline, CDR1 is SGHRS, CDR2 YFSETQ. Trimming cost V 4 bases and J 0 bases, with 11 bases left between them. The CDR3 has 16 amino acids. The CDR3 is CASSPGDVSYNSPLHF. As DNA, the CDR3 is TGCGCCAGCAGCCCCGGGGATGTCTCCTATAATTCACCCCTCCACTTT.

A few counts support this clone. CDR3 DNA sequence: TGTGCCAGCAGTGAGATAAGGAAGTACACTGAAGCTTTCTTT. Its translation is CASSEIRKYTEAFF. The chain has TRBV6-5 and TRBJ1-1; D uncertain. Trimming stripped 5 bases from V and 3 bases from J, with 13 bases between. The CDR3 totals 14 residues. In germline, CDR1 is MNHEY, CDR2 SVGAGI.

This clone came up a few times. This sequence joins TRBV11-2 and TRBJ2-7, with D tentatively TRBD2 (6 bases). CDR3 length: 14 residues. Germline V CDR1 and CDR2: SGHAT, FQNNGV. The V end was cut by 5 bases, the J end by 0 bases, with 11 bases between. The DNA for the CDR3 is TGTGCCAGCAGCAATCGGGACTCCTCCTACGAGCAGTACTTC. It translates to CASSNRDSSYEQYF.

This clone has just a few counts. The chain joins TRBV19 to TRBJ2-7; the match to TRBD2 covers 8 bases. The V gene's germline CDR1 is LNHDA and CDR2 SQIVND (reference sequence). The CDR3 sequence is 15 residues long. Trimming took 5 bases from V and 2 from J; bases not matched to a gene: 8. CDR3 bases: TGTGCCAGTAGTGCCGTTAGCGGGGAAGCCTACGAGCAGTACTTC. Translation gives CASSAVSGEAYEQYF.

The V gene is TRBV28, the J gene TRBJ1-1, with a tentative D call TRBD1 (5 bases). This CDR3 region has 11 residues. V shed 5 bases and J shed 7 bases, with 8 bases lying between them. Germline V CDR1 and CDR2: MDHEN, SYDVKM. The CDR3 DNA sequence: TGTGCCAGCAGTACAGGTATTGAAGCTTTCTTT. Translating it yields CASSTGIEAFF.